This T cell receptor (beta chain) was recovered during a study of T-cell memory formation after mild COVID-19. Amplification by 5'RACE using constant-segment primers produced TCR alpha and TCR beta cDNA libraries that carried sample barcodes and UMIs. TCRdb analysed the 5' RACE reads with MiXCR anew, one entry per CDR3 protein. This table has about 350,000 distinct CDR3 sequences, 25% to 30% appearing once. About this clonotype: Antigen specificity is unknown.

Notes on the study in general: The study detected some responding clones in pre-infection memory, suggesting cross-reactive memory joined. CD4+ contracting clones were mainly CM and EM; CD8+ ones, EMRA. A balance of CD4 and CD8 characterized clones contracting day 15 to 85, whereas later expanders leaned CD4+.

This clonotype was sampled from an adult woman who had mild COVID-19 (a few samples of this study predate the infection). Cell type and time point are not known. The sequenced sample consisted of PBMCs or a T cell subset sorted from them (not recorded which).

The CDR3 nucleotides read TGTGCCTGGAGTGTCGGGGGATTGTACACTGAAGCTTTCTTT. It codes for CAWSVGGLYTEAFF. The V and J genes are TRBV30 and TRBJ1-1, with D possibly matching TRBD1 (5 bases). Trimming stripped 0 bases from V and 3 bases from J, with 11 bases between. CDR1 is GTSNPN and CDR2 is SVGIG in the germline V gene (reference sequence). The CDR3 totals 14 residues.